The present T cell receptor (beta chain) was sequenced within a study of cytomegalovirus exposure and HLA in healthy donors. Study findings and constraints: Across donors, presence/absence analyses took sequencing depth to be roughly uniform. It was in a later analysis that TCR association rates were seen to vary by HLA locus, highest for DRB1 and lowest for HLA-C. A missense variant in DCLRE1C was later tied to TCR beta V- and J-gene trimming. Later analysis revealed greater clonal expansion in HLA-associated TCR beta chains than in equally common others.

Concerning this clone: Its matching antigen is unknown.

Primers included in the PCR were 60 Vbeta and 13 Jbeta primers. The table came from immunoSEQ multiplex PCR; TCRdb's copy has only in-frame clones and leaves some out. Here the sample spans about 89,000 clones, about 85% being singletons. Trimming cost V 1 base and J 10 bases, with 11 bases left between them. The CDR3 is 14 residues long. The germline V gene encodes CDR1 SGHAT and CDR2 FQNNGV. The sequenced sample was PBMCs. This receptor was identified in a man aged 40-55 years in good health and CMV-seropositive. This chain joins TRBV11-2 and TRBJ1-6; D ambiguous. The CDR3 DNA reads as TGTGCCAGCAGCTTAGTTGGGCAGACGTCACCCCTCCACTTT. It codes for CASSLVGQTSPLHF.